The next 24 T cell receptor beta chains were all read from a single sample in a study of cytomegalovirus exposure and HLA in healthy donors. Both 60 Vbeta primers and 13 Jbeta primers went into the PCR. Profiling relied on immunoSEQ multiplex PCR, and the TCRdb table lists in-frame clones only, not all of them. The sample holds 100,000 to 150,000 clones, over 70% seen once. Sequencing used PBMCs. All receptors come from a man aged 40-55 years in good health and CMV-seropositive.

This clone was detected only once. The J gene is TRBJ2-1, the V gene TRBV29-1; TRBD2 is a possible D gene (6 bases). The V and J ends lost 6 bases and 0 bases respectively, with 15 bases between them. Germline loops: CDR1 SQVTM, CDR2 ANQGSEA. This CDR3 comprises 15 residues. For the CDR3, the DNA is TGCAGCGTCCCAAGGAGGGGAAGCTCCTACAATGAGCAGTTCTTC. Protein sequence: CSVPRRGSSYNEQFF.

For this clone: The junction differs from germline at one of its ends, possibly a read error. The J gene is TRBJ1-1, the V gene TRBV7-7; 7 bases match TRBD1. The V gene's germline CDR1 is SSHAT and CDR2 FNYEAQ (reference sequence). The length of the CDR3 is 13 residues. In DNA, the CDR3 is TGTGCTAGCAGCCCGGACAGGTACACTGAAGCTTTCTTT. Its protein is CASSPDRYTEAFF.

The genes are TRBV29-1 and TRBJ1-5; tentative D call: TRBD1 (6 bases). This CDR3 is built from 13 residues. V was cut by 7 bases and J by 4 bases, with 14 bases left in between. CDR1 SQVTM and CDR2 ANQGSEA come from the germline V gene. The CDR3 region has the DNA TGCAGCGCACAGGGTCATAATAATCAGCCCCAGCATTTT. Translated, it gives CSAQGHNNQPQHF. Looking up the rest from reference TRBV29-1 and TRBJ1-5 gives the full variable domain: SAVISQKPSRDICQRGTSLTIQCQVDSQVTMMFWYRQQPGQSLTLIATANQGSEATYESGFVIDKFPISRPNLTFSTLTVSNMSPEDSSIYLCSAQGHNNQPQHFGDGTRLSIL.

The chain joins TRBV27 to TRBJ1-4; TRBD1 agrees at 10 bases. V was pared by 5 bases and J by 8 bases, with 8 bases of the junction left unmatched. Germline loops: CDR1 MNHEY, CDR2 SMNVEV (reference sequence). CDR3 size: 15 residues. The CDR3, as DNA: TGTGCCAGCAGTCAATGGGACAGGGGAGGGGAAAAACTGTTTTTT. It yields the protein CASSQWDRGGEKLFF.

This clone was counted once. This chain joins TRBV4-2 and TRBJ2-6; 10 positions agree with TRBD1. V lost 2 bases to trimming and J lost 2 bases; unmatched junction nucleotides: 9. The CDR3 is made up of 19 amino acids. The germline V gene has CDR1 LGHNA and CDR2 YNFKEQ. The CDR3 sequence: CASSQPRQGAGAGANVLTF. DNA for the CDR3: TGTGCCAGCAGCCAACCACGACAGGGGGCAGGGGCTGGGGCCAACGTCCTGACTTTC.

CDR3 DNA sequence: TGTGCCAGCAGTTACCCGGGAGCGCCCCAGCATTTT. It encodes CASSYPGAPQHF. The chain combines TRBV6-6 with TRBJ1-5, with no clear D. This CDR3 is 12 amino acids long. Per the germline V gene, CDR1 is MNHNY and CDR2 is SVGAGI (reference sequence). The V end lost 2 bases, the J end lost 9 bases, and 8 bases lay between the germline ends.

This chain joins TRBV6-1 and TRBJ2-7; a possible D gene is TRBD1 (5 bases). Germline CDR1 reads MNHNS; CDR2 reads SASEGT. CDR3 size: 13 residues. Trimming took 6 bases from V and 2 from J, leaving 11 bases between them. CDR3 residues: CASRQAPAYEQYF. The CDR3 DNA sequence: TGTGCCAGCAGACAGGCGCCAGCCTACGAGCAGTACTTC.

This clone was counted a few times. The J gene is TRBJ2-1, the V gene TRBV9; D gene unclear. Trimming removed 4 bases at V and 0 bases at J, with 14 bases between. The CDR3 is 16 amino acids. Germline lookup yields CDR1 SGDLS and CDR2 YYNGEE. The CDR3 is CASSSLPPSSYNEQFF. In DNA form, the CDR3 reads TGTGCCAGCAGCTCCCTGCCACCGAGCTCCTACAATGAGCAGTTCTTC.

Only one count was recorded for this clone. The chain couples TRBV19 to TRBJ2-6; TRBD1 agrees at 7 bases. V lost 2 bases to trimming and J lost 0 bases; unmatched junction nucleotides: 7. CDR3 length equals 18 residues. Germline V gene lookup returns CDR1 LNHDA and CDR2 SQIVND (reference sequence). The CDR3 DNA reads TGTGCCAGTAGTATACTAGACAGGGCGTACTCTGGGGCCAACGTCCTGACTTTC. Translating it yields CASSILDRAYSGANVLTF.

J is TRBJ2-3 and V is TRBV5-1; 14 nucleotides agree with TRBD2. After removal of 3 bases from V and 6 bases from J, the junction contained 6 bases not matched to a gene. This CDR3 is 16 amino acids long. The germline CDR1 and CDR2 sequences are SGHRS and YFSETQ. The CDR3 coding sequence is TGCGCCAGCAGCTCCGGACTAGCGGGGGGCAGGGATACGCAGTATTTT. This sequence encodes CASSSGLAGGRDTQYF.

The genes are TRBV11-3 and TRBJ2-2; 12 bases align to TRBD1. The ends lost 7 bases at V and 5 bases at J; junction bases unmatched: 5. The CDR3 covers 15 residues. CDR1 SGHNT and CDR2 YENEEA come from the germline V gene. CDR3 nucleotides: TGTGCCAGCACCAGGGACAGGGGGCATACCGGGGAGCTGTTTTTT. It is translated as CASTRDRGHTGELFF.

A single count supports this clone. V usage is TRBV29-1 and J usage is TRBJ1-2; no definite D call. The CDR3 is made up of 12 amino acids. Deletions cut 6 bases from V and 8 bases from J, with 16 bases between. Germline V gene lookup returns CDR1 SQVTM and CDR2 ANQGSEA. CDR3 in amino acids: CSVGPGPGGYTF. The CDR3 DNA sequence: TGCAGCGTGGGTCCGGGTCCGGGAGGCTACACCTTC.

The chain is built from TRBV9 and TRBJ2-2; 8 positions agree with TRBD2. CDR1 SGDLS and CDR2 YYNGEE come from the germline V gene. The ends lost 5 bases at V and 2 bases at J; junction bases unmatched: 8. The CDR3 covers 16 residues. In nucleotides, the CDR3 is TGTGCCAGCAGTCGGGAGGGGGGGGGTAACACCGGGGAGCTGTTTTTT. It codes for CASSREGGGNTGELFF.

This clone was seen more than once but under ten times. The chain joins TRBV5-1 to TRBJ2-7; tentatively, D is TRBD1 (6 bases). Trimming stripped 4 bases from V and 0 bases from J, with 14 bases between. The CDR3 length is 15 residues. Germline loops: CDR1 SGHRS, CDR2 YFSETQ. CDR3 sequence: CASSIDGQSSYEQYF. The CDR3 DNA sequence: TGCGCCAGCAGCATTGACGGACAGAGCTCCTACGAGCAGTACTTC. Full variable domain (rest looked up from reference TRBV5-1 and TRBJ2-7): KAGVTQTPRYLIKTRGQQVTLSCSPISGHRSVSWYQQTPGQGLQFLFEYFSETQRNKGNFPGRFSGRQFSNSRSEMNVSTLELGDSALYLCASSIDGQSSYEQYFGPGTRLTVT.

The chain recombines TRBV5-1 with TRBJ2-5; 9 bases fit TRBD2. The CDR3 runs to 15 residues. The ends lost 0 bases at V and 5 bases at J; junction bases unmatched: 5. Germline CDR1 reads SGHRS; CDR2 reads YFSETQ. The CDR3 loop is CASSLAGLASETQYF. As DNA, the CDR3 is TGCGCCAGCAGCTTGGCGGGACTAGCCTCCGAGACCCAGTACTTC.

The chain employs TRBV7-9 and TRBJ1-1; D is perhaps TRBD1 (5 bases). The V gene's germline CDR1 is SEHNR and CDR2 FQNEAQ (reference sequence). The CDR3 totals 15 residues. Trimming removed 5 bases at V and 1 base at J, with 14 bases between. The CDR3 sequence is CASSLPGEANTEAFF. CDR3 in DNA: TGTGCCAGCAGCCTCCCGGGGGAGGCGAACACTGAAGCTTTCTTT. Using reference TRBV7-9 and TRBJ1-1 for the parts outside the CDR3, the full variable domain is DTGVSQNPRHKITKRGQNVTFRCDPISEHNRLYWYRQTLGQGPEFLTYFQNEAQLEKSRLLSDRFSAERPKGSFSTLEIQRTEQGDSAMYLCASSLPGEANTEAFFGQGTRLTVV.

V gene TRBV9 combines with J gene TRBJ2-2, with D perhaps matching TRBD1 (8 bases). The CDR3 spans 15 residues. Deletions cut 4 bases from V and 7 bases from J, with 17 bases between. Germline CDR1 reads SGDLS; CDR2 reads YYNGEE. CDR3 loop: CASSLPGGGGGELFF. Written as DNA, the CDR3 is TGTGCCAGCAGCCTCCCAGGGGGCGGGGGCGGGGAGCTGTTTTTT.

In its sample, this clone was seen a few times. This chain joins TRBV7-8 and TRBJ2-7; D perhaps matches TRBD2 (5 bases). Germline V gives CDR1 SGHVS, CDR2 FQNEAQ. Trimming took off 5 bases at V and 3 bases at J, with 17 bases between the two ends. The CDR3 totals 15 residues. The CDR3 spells CASSHRTGEIYEQYF. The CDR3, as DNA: TGTGCCAGCAGCCACCGGACTGGAGAAATCTACGAGCAGTACTTC.

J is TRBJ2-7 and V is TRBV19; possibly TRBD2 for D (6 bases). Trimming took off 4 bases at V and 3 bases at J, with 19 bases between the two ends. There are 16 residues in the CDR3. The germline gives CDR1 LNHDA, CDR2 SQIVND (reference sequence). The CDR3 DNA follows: TGTGCCAGTAGTACAAAGAACAGACTAGAGGGCTACGAGCAGTACTTC. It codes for CASSTKNRLEGYEQYF.

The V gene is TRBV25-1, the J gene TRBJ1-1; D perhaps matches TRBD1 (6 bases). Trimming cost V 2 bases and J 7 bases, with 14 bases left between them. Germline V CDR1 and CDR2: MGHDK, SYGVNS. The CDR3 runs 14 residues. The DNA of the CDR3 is TGTGCCAGCAGTGAACATGGACAGCGAGGTGAAGCTTTCTTT. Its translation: CASSEHGQRGEAFF.

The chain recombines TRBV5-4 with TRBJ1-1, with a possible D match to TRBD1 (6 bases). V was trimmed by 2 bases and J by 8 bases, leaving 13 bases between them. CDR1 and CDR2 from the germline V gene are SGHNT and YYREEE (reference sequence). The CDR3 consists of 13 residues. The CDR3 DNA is TGTGCCAGCAGCTTACAGGGAGTCGGAGAAGCTTTCTTT. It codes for CASSLQGVGEAFF.

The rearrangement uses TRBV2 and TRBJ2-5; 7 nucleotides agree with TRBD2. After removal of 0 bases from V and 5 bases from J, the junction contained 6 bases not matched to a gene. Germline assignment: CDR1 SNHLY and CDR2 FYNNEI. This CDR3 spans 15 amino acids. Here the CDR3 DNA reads TGTGCCAGCAGTGAAGCGCTGGGGAGGGCGGAGACCCAGTACTTC. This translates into CASSEALGRAETQYF.

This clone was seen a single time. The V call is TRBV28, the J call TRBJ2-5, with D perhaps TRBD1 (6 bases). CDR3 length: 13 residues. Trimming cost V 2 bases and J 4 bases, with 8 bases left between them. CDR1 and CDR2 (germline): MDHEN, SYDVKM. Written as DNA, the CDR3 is TGTGCCAGCAGTTTAACAGGGAGAGAGACCCAGTACTTC. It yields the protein CASSLTGRETQYF. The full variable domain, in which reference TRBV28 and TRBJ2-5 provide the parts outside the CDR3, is DVKVTQSSRYLVKRTGEKVFLECVQDMDHENMFWYRQDPGLGLRLIYFSYDVKMKEKGDIPEGYSVSREKKERFSLILESASTNQTSMYLCASSLTGRETQYFGPGTRLLVL.

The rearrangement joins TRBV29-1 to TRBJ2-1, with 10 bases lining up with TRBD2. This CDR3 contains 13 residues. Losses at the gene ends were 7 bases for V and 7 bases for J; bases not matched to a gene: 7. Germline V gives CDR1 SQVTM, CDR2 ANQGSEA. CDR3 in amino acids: CSGKREGSNEQFF. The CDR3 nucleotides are TGCAGCGGTAAGCGGGAGGGGAGTAATGAGCAGTTCTTC.